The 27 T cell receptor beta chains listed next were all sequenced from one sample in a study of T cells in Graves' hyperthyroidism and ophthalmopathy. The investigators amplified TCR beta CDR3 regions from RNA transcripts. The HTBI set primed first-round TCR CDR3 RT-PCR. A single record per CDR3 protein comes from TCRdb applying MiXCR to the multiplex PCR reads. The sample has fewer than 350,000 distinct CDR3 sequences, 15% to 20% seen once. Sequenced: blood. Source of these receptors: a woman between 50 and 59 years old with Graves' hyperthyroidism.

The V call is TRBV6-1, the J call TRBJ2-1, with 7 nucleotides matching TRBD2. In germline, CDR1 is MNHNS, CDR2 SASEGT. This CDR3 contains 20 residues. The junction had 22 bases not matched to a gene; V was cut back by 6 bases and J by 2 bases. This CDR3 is CASRLTSLGGKSGTYNEQFF. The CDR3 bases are TGTGCCAGCAGACTCACATCCCTCGGCGGGAAGAGCGGGACCTACAATGAGCAGTTCTTC.

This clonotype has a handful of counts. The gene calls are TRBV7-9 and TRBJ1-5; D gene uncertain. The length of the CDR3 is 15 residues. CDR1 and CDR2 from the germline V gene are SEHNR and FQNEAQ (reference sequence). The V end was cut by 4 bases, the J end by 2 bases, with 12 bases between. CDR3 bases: TGTGCCAGCAGCTATAGTGGTTTTGGCAATCAGCCCCAGCATTTT. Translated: CASSYSGFGNQPQHF.

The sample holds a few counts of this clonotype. The CDR3 region is CSARVGSGPYEQYF. The CDR3 coding sequence is TGCAGTGCTAGAGTGGGTAGCGGACCCTACGAGCAGTACTTC. The chain uses TRBV20-1 and TRBJ2-7; D might be TRBD2 (6 bases). With 1 base removed from V and 2 bases from J, the gap between germline ends came to 12 bases. Germline CDR1 and CDR2: DFQATT and SNEGSKA (reference sequence). This CDR3 comprises 14 residues.

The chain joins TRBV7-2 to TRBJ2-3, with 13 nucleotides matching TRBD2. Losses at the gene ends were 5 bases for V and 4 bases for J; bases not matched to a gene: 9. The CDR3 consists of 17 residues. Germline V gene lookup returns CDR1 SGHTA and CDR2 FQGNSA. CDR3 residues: CASSTPGTSGMPDTQYF. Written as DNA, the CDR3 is TGTGCCAGCAGCACCCCCGGGACTAGCGGGATGCCAGATACGCAGTATTTT.

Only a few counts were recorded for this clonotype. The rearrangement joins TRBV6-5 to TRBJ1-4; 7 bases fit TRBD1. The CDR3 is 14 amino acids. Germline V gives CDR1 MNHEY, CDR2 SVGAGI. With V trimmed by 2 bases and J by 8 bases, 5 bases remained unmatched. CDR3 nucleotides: TGTGCCAGCAGTTACGGGCAGGGGGGAGAAAAACTGTTTTTT. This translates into CASSYGQGGEKLFF.

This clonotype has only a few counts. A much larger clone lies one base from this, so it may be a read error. CDR3 amino acids: CASSQGDNEQFF. Here the CDR3 DNA reads TGTGCCAGCAGCCAAGGGGACAATGAGCAGTTCTTC. The V gene is TRBV7-9, the J gene TRBJ2-1; tentatively, D is TRBD1 (5 bases). CDR1 is SEHNR and CDR2 is FQNEAQ in the germline V gene (reference sequence). This CDR3 is built from 12 residues. The germline V and J ends were trimmed by 5 bases and 5 bases, with 7 bases remaining between them.

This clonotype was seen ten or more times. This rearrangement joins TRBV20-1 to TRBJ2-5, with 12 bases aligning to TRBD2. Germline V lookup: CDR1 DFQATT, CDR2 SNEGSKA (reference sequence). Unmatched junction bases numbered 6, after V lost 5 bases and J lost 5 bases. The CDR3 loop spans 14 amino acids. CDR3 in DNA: TGCAGTGCTTTACTAGCGGGAGGATGGGAGACCCAGTACTTC. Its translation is CSALLAGGWETQYF.

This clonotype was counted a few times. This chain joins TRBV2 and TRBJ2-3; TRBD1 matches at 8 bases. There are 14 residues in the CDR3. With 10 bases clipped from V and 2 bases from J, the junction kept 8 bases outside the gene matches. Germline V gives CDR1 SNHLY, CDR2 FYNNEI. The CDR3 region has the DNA TGTGCCAACCCGGGACAGGCCGACACAGATACGCAGTATTTT. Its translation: CANPGQADTDTQYF.

CDR3 in amino acids: CASSPGQGATYGYTF. CDR3 bases: TGTGCCAGCAGCCCGGGACAGGGGGCGACCTATGGCTACACCTTC. V and J are TRBV5-5 and TRBJ1-2, with 12 nucleotides matching TRBD1. Per germline, CDR1 SGHKS and CDR2 YYEKEE (reference sequence). The CDR3 totals 15 residues. V trimming: 4 bases; J trimming: 4 bases; junction bases outside the gene matches: 5.

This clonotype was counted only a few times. CDR3 nucleotide sequence: TGTGCCAGCAGTTTAGGGAACTTGGCGCAGTATTTT. It encodes CASSLGNLAQYF. The gene calls are TRBV12-3 or TRBV12-4 and TRBJ2-3, with D hard to call. The CDR3 consists of 12 residues. Between the trimmed V and J ends, which lost 1 base and 10 bases, there was a span of 9 bases.

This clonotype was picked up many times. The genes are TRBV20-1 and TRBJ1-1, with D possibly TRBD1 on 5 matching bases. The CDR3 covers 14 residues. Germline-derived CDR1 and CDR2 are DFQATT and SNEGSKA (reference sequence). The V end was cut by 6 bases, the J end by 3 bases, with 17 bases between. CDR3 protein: CSAMGESGYTEAFF. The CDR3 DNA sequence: TGCAGTGCCATGGGGGAGTCGGGGTACACTGAAGCTTTCTTT.

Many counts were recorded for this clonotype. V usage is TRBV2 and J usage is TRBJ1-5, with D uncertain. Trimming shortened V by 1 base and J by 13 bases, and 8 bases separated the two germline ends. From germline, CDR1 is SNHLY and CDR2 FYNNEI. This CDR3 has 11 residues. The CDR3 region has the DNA TGTGCCAGCAGTGAAGGGGGAGCGCAGCATTTT. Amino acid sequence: CASSEGGAQHF. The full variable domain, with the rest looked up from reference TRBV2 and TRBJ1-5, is EPEVTQTPSHQVTQMGQEVILRCVPISNHLYFYWYRQILGQKVEFLVSFYNNEISEKSEIFDDQFSVERPDGSNFTLKIRSTKLEDSAMYFCASSEGGAQHFGDGTRLSIL.

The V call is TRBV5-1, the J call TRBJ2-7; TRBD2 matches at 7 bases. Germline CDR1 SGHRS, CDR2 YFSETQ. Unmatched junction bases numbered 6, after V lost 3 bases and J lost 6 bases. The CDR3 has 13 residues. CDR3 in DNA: TGCGCCAGCAGCTCCTTGACTAGCACCGAGCAGTACTTC. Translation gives CASSSLTSTEQYF.

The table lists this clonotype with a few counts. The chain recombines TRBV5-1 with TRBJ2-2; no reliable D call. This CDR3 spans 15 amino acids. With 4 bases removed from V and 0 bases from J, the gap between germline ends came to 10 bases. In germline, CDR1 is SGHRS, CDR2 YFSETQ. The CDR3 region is CASSRAATNTGELFF. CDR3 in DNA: TGCGCCAGCAGCCGGGCAGCGACGAACACCGGGGAGCTGTTTTTT.

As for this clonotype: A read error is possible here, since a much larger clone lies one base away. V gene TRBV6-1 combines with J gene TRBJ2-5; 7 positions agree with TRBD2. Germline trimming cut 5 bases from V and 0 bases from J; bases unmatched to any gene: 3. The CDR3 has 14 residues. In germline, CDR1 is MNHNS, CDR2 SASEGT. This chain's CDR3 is CASSPSGNQETQYF. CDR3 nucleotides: TGTGCCAGCAGTCCTAGCGGTAACCAAGAGACCCAGTACTTC.

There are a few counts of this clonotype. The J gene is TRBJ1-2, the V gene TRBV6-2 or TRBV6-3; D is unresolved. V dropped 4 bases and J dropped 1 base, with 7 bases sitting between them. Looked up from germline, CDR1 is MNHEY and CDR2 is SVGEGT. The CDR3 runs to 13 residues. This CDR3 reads CASSFGYNYGYTF. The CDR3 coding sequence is TGTGCCAGCAGTTTTGGGTATAACTATGGCTACACCTTC.

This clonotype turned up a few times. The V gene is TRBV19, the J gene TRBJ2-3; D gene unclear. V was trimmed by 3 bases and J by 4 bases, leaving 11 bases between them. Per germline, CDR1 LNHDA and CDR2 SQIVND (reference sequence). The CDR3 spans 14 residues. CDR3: CASSMADRPDTQYF. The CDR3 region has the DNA TGTGCCAGTAGTATGGCGGATCGTCCAGATACGCAGTATTTT.

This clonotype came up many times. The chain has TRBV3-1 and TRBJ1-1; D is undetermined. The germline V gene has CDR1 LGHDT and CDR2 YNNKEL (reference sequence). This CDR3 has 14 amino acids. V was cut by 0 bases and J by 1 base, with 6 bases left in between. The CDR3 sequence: CASSQDTPNTEAFF. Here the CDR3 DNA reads TGTGCCAGCAGCCAAGATACCCCGAACACTGAAGCTTTCTTT.

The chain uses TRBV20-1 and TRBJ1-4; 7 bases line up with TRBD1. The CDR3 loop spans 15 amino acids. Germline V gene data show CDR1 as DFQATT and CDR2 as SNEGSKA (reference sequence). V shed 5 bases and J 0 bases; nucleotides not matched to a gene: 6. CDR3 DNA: TGCAGTGCTCGGGGACAGCCATCAACTAATGAAAAACTGTTTTTT. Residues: CSARGQPSTNEKLFF.

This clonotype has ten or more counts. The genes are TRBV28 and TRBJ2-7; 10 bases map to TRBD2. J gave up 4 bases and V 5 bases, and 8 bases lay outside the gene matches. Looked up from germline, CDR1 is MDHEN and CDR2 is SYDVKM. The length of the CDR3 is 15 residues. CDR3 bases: TGTGCCAGCAGTGATCTAGCGGGAGTAGGGTACGAGCAGTACTTC. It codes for CASSDLAGVGYEQYF.

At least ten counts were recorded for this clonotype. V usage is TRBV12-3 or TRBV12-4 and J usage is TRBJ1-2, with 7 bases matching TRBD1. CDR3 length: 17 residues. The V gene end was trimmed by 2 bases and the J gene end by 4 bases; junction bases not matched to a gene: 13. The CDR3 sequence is CASSLRPGQSILYGYTF. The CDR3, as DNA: TGTGCCAGCAGTTTACGACCGGGACAGAGTATACTCTATGGCTACACCTTC.

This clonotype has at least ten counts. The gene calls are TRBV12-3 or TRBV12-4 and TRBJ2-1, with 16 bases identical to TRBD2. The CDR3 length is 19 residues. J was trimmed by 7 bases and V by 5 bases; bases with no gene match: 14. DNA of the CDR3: TGTGCCAGCAGTCCACCGGGACTAGCGGGGGGGACGTACAGGAATGAGCAGTTCTTC. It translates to CASSPPGLAGGTYRNEQFF.

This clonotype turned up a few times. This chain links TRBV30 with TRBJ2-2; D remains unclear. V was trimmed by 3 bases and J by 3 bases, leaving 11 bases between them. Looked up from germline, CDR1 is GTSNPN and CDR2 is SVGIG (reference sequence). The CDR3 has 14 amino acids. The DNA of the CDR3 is TGTGCCTGGAGCCTCGACGGATACACCGGGGAGCTGTTTTTT. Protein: CAWSLDGYTGELFF. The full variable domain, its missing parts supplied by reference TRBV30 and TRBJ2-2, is SQTIHQWPATLVQPVGSPLSLECTVEGTSNPNLYWYRQAAGRGLQLLFYSVGIGQISSEVPQNLSASRPQDRQFILSSKKLLLSDSGFYLCAWSLDGYTGELFFGEGSRLTVL.

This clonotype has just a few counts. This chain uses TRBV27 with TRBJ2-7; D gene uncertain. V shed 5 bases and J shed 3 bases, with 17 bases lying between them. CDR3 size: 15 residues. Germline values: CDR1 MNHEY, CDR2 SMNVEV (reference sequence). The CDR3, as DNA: TGTGCCAGCAGTCCTATGGGAAGGTCCCTCTACGAGCAGTACTTC. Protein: CASSPMGRSLYEQYF.

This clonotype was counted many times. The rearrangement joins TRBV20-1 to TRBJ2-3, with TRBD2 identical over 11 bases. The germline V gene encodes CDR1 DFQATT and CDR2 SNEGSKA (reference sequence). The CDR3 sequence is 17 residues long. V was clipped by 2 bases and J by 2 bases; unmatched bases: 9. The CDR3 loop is CSARIAGGLRITDTQYF. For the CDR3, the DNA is TGCAGTGCTAGAATAGCGGGAGGGCTCCGGATCACAGATACGCAGTATTTT.

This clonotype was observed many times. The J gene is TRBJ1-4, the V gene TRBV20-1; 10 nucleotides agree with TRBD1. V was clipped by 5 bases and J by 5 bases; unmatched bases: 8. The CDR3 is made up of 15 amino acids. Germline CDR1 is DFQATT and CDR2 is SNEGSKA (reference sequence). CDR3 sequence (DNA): TGCAGTGCTCCCGGGACAGGGGATAAGAATGAAAAACTGTTTTTT. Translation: CSAPGTGDKNEKLFF.

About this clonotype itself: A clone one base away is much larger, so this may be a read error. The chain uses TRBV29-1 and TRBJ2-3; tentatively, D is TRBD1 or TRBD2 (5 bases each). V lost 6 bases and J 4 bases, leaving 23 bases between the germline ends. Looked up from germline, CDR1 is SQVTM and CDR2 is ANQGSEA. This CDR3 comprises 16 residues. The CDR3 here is CSVPKIDGTVADTQYF. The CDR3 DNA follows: TGCAGCGTCCCCAAGATTGACGGGACGGTGGCAGATACGCAGTATTTT.